The 15 T cell receptor beta chains below were found in one sample sequenced in a study of HIV-infected children after antiretroviral therapy interruption. The sample's treatment: PENTA 11 planned treatment interruption arm or continuous ART arm. The TCR library was built from RNA with a 3' RACE protocol and unique molecular identifiers. TCRdb used MiXCR to reprocess the 3' RACE reads, holding one entry per CDR3 protein. The profile covers some 15,000 distinct CDR3 sequences, with about 3.4% appearing a single time and less than 40% taken by the ten largest. The specimen comprised CD45RO+ CD8+ T cells from PBMCs, pooled from several time points, sampled from a donor given antiretroviral therapy, either interrupted or continuous. Subset given: memory CD8+ CD45RO+ CD45RA- T cells. All receptors derive from a pool of human donors with HIV.

The table lists this clonotype with many counts. This sequence joins TRBV6-1 and TRBJ2-6; D might be TRBD2 (6 bases). CDR1 is MNHNS, CDR2 SASEGT, per germline. V dropped 11 bases and J dropped 0 bases, with 14 bases sitting between them. The CDR3 runs 15 residues. The CDR3 spells CALDGGGSGANVLTF. CDR3 bases: TGTGCCCTTGATGGGGGAGGCTCTGGGGCCAACGTCCTGACTTTC.

This clonotype was picked up many times. CDR3 DNA sequence: TGTGCCAGCAGCTCCCAGGGGCAGGGATCCGTTTACGAGCAGTACTTC. This sequence encodes CASSSQGQGSVYEQYF. This rearrangement joins TRBV7-8 to TRBJ2-7, with D tentatively TRBD1 (6 bases). V shed 4 bases and J shed 4 bases, with 20 bases lying between them. Germline V gene sequence: CDR1 SGHVS, CDR2 FQNEAQ. This CDR3 is built from 16 residues. Full variable domain (remainder filled in from reference TRBV7-8 and TRBJ2-7): GAGVSQSPRYKVAKRGQDVALRCDPISGHVSLFWYQQALGQGPEFLTYFQNEAQLDKSGLPSDRFFAERPEGSVSTLKIQRTQQEDSAVYLCASSSQGQGSVYEQYFGPGTRLTVT.

This clonotype was counted many times. This rearrangement joins TRBV6-5 to TRBJ2-3, with D possibly being TRBD1 (6 bases). The CDR3 sequence is 13 residues long. From germline, CDR1 is MNHEY and CDR2 SVGAGI. Trimming took off 5 bases at V and 5 bases at J, with 11 bases between the two ends. In DNA, the CDR3 is TGTGCCAGCAGTCTACAGGGAAGAGATACGCAGTATTTT. As protein: CASSLQGRDTQYF.

This clonotype was recorded many times. The chain uses TRBV7-8 and TRBJ2-4, with D perhaps matching TRBD1 (5 bases). V was shortened by 5 bases and J by 6 bases, with 17 bases between the two germline ends. Germline assignment: CDR1 SGHVS and CDR2 FQNEAQ. The CDR3 totals 15 residues. The CDR3 region is CASSIGYRSPNIQYF. The CDR3 DNA is TGTGCCAGCAGCATAGGGTACAGGTCCCCAAACATTCAGTACTTC.

In this sample, this clonotype turned up many times. This chain uses TRBV5-1 with TRBJ1-2; D possibly corresponds to TRBD1 (5 bases). The germline gives CDR1 SGHRS, CDR2 YFSETQ. The CDR3 runs 13 residues. The germline V and J ends were trimmed by 5 bases and 2 bases, with 10 bases remaining between them. In DNA form, the CDR3 reads TGCGCCAGCAGGGCTAGGGGAAACTATGGCTACACCTTC. It encodes CASRARGNYGYTF.

This clonotype was found many times. The chain links TRBV19 to TRBJ1-1, with no clear D. V lost 7 bases and J 8 bases, leaving 14 bases between the germline ends. CDR1 and CDR2 from the germline V gene are LNHDA and SQIVND (reference sequence). The CDR3 is 12 amino acids. The CDR3 here is CASTPALREAFF. The CDR3 DNA reads TGTGCCAGTACACCGGCACTCAGGGAAGCTTTCTTT.

This clonotype was counted many times. The genes are TRBV7-2 and TRBJ1-1; 12 positions match TRBD1. Losses at the gene ends were 5 bases for V and 7 bases for J; bases not matched to a gene: 11. Germline CDR1 is SGHTA and CDR2 is FQGNSA. The CDR3 loop spans 16 amino acids. The CDR3 DNA is TGTGCCAGCAGCCCTCGGGACAGGGGGCTGCAAAATGAAGCTTTCTTT. Translating gives CASSPRDRGLQNEAFF.

This chain uses TRBV10-3 with TRBJ2-7, with a tentative D call TRBD1 (6 bases). The CDR3 spans 14 residues. Germline V gene sequence: CDR1 ENHRY, CDR2 SYGVKD. Trimming removed 10 bases at V and 1 base at J, with 17 bases between. CDR3 in amino acids: CATGVGHTSYEQYF. The CDR3 DNA reads TGTGCCACTGGGGTGGGACATACTTCCTACGAGCAGTACTTC.

In its sample, this clonotype was seen many times. This sequence joins TRBV7-7 and TRBJ2-1; TRBD2 agrees at 7 bases. Germline values: CDR1 SSHAT, CDR2 FNYEAQ (reference sequence). After removal of 5 bases from V and 5 bases from J, the junction contained 9 bases not matched to a gene. The CDR3 is made up of 15 amino acids. This CDR3 is CASSPGLRGHNEQFF. DNA for the CDR3: TGTGCCAGCAGCCCGGGACTACGTGGACACAATGAGCAGTTCTTC.

This clonotype was seen a handful of times. V usage is TRBV10-3 and J usage is TRBJ2-1, with D perhaps given as TRBD1 or TRBD2 (5 bases each). The CDR3 covers 14 residues. The germline V and J ends were trimmed by 4 bases and 4 bases, with 11 bases remaining between them. The germline V gene has CDR1 ENHRY and CDR2 SYGVKD. The CDR3 DNA follows: TGTGCCATCAGTGGCCGGGACGGTTACAATGAGCAGTTCTTC. The encoded protein is CAISGRDGYNEQFF.

This clonotype came up many times. The chain is built from TRBV10-3 and TRBJ1-1; the D is unclear. CDR1 ENHRY and CDR2 SYGVKD come from the germline V gene. The CDR3 sequence is 11 residues long. V was clipped by 3 bases and J by 5 bases, with 4 bases between them. In DNA form, the CDR3 reads TGTGCCATCAGTGACTTAACTGAAGCTTTCTTT. It specifies CAISDLTEAFF.

This clonotype is categorized as medium-sized. This chain links TRBV2 with TRBJ1-1, with a possible D match to TRBD1 (6 bases). The germline CDR1 and CDR2 sequences are SNHLY and FYNNEI. The V end was cut by 5 bases, the J end by 1 base, with 17 bases between. The CDR3 spans 16 residues. CDR3 region: CASSFIQGNGNTEAFF. CDR3 nucleotide sequence: TGTGCCAGCAGTTTCATCCAGGGGAACGGGAACACTGAAGCTTTCTTT.

This clonotype was counted ten times or more. The V gene is TRBV6-1, the J gene TRBJ2-3; 12 bases match TRBD2. CDR3 size: 17 residues. Germline CDR1 MNHNS, CDR2 SASEGT. V shed 5 bases, J shed 2 bases, and the junction held 8 bases outside the gene matches. CDR3 sequence reads: CASSPSSGGEITDTQYF. The CDR3 DNA follows: TGTGCCAGCAGTCCCTCTAGCGGGGGGGAAATCACAGATACGCAGTATTTT.

This clonotype was counted at least ten times. The V gene is TRBV20-1, the J gene TRBJ2-1, with 7 nucleotides matching TRBD2. Trimming cost V 3 bases and J 2 bases; bases outside gene matches: 7. Germline values: CDR1 DFQATT, CDR2 SNEGSKA (reference sequence). The CDR3 runs 15 residues. CDR3 sequence (DNA): TGCAGTGCTAGGGTGGCTAGCGGACCCTACAATGAGCAGTTCTTC. Translated: CSARVASGPYNEQFF.

This clonotype was recorded many times. The germline gene is not matched at one end of the junction; a read error may be the cause. The chain employs TRBV5-1 and TRBJ1-2; TRBD1 aligns across 8 bases. In germline, CDR1 is SGHRS, CDR2 YFSETQ. CDR3 length: 15 amino acids. The CDR3 bases are TGCGCCAGCAGCTTGCCTCGTCCCGGGACAGGTTCCTACACCTTT. Its protein is CASSLPRPGTGSYTF.